One sample yielded the 29 T cell receptor beta chains listed below, sequenced in a study of T cell repertoires in cytomegalovirus infection. TCRdb reanalysed the reads using MiXCR and keeps one entry per CDR3 protein. The table includes 200,000 to 300,000 distinct CDR3 sequences, approximately 14% detected once. The sequencing sample was made of PBMCs. The receptors were sampled from a human donor in good health (CMV status not recorded). Some clones in this sample may be carry-over from other donors' samples.

This clonotype has more than one count but fewer than ten. The chain recombines TRBV12-3 or TRBV12-4 with TRBJ2-1; unclear D gene. The CDR3 has 15 amino acids. V was clipped by 4 bases and J by 2 bases, with 12 bases between them. DNA for the CDR3: TGTGCCAGCAGTTGGAGCCCGGACCCCTACAATGAGCAGTTCTTC. This sequence encodes CASSWSPDPYNEQFF.

This CDR3 is CASSRDREGGYTF. DNA for the CDR3: TGTGCCAGCAGCCGGGACAGGGAAGGCGGCTACACCTTC. The J gene is TRBJ1-2, the V gene TRBV5-4; 9 positions agree with TRBD1. Per the germline V gene, CDR1 is SGHNT and CDR2 is YYREEE (reference sequence). The J segment lost 8 bases and the V segment lost 4 bases, leaving 6 bases of the junction unmatched. The CDR3 spans 13 residues.

The chain is built from TRBV7-3 and TRBJ2-7; the D call may be TRBD1 or TRBD2 (6 bases each). Per germline, CDR1 SGHTA and CDR2 FQGTGA. Between the trimmed V and J ends, which lost 5 bases and 6 bases, there was a span of 17 bases. This CDR3 contains 14 residues. The CDR3 loop reads CASSPQGTSGEQYF. DNA of the CDR3: TGTGCCAGCAGCCCCCAGGGGACTTCAGGCGAGCAGTACTTC.

This clonotype was seen many times. V usage is TRBV7-6 and J usage is TRBJ2-1, with 10 bases lining up with TRBD2. This CDR3 contains 14 residues. CDR1 is SGHVS, CDR2 FNYEAQ, per germline. V lost 4 bases, J lost 6 bases, and 3 bases stayed unmatched. The CDR3 reads CASSSSGSSNEQFF. The CDR3 region has the DNA TGTGCCAGCAGCTCTAGCGGGAGTAGCAATGAGCAGTTCTTC.

This clonotype has just a few counts. Written as DNA, the CDR3 is TGTGCCAGCAGTTACCTTGGGACAGCCAGCCCCAATCAGCCCCAGCATTTT. The encoded protein is CASSYLGTASPNQPQHF. The V call is TRBV6-2 or TRBV6-3, the J call TRBJ1-5, with 7 bases fitting TRBD1. The ends lost 2 bases at V and 3 bases at J; junction bases unmatched: 10. This CDR3 has 17 amino acids. Germline CDR1 and CDR2: MNHEY and SVGEGT.

This clonotype was recorded many times. The rearrangement links TRBV7-6 to TRBJ1-2; D is perhaps TRBD1 (6 bases). CDR3 size: 13 residues. Germline values: CDR1 SGHVS, CDR2 FNYEAQ. The V end lost 3 bases, the J end lost 13 bases, and 18 bases lay between the germline ends. CDR3 amino acids: CASSLGLADRFTF. CDR3 DNA sequence: TGTGCCAGCAGCTTGGGCCTCGCAGACAGGTTCACCTTC.

This clonotype was counted many times. This sequence joins TRBV7-8 and TRBJ2-5; the match to TRBD1 covers 8 bases. Germline V gene sequence: CDR1 SGHVS, CDR2 FQNEAQ. The CDR3 is 14 residues long. With V trimmed by 2 bases and J by 3 bases, 2 bases remained unmatched. CDR3 sequence: CASSLLDREETQYF. The CDR3, as DNA: TGTGCCAGCAGCTTATTGGACAGGGAAGAGACCCAGTACTTC.

This clonotype was seen repeatedly, ten times or more. The rearrangement joins TRBV7-2 to TRBJ2-7, with a tentative D call TRBD1 (6 bases). Trimming removed 1 base from V and 2 bases from J, with 9 bases in between. Germline CDR1 is SGHTA and CDR2 is FQGNSA. CDR3 length equals 14 residues. The CDR3 protein is CASSLVQGTYEQYF. CDR3 DNA sequence: TGTGCCAGCAGCTTAGTTCAGGGGACCTACGAGCAGTACTTC. The variable domain in full, completed from reference TRBV7-2 and TRBJ2-7, reads GAGVSQSPSNKVTEKGKDVELRCDPISGHTALYWYRQSLGQGLEFLIYFQGNSAPDKSGLPSDRFSAERTGGSVSTLTIQRTQQEDSAVYLCASSLVQGTYEQYFGPGTRLTVT.

This clonotype occurred many times. The chain links TRBV7-2 to TRBJ2-3; 7 bases align to TRBD2. V was pared by 2 bases and J by 10 bases, with 3 bases of the junction left unmatched. Germline V CDR1 and CDR2: SGHTA, FQGNSA. This CDR3 has 12 amino acids. The CDR3 reads CASSLRGSSQYF. The CDR3 DNA is TGTGCCAGCAGCTTACGCGGGAGTTCGCAGTATTTT.

There are a few counts of this clonotype. This chain connects TRBV2 to TRBJ2-1, with 10 bases aligning to TRBD1. The CDR3 loop spans 14 amino acids. The germline CDR1 and CDR2 sequences are SNHLY and FYNNEI. V lost 4 bases and J lost 7; bases outside the gene matches: 4. The CDR3 DNA reads as TGTGCCAGCAGTGGACAGGGGGCTGGTAATGAGCAGTTCTTC. It encodes CASSGQGAGNEQFF. The full variable domain, its missing parts supplied by reference TRBV2 and TRBJ2-1, is EPEVTQTPSHQVTQMGQEVILRCVPISNHLYFYWYRQILGQKVEFLVSFYNNEISEKSEIFDDQFSVERPDGSNFTLKIRSTKLEDSAMYFCASSGQGAGNEQFFGPGTRLTVL.

The rearrangement links TRBV6-1 to TRBJ1-5, with D uncertain. Germline V gene lookup returns CDR1 MNHNS and CDR2 SASEGT. The CDR3 totals 14 residues. V dropped 1 base and J dropped 7 bases, with 11 bases sitting between them. In DNA, the CDR3 is TGTGCCAGCAGTGAAGAGGCGGAGCACCAGCCCCAGCATTTT. It specifies CASSEEAEHQPQHF.

This clonotype has at least ten counts. The rearrangement uses TRBV9 and TRBJ1-6, with D uncertain. Germline CDR1 and CDR2: SGDLS and YYNGEE. This CDR3 is 14 amino acids long. V lost 1 base to trimming and J lost 8 bases, with 10 bases between them. The chain's CDR3 is CASSVYQGDSPLHF. CDR3 bases: TGTGCCAGCAGCGTATACCAAGGCGATTCACCCCTCCACTTT.

This clonotype was picked up a small number of times. The rearrangement links TRBV18 to TRBJ1-1; a possible D gene is TRBD1 (6 bases). The V and J ends lost 2 bases and 0 bases respectively, with 10 bases between them. The germline CDR1 and CDR2 sequences are KGHSH and LQKENI. CDR3 length: 15 residues. CDR3 in amino acids: CASSPTTGMNTEAFF. The CDR3 nucleotides read TGTGCCAGCTCACCAACTACAGGGATGAACACTGAAGCTTTCTTT.

This chain joins TRBV20-1 and TRBJ2-5, with 9 bases lining up with TRBD1. The V and J ends lost 6 bases and 4 bases, in that order; junction bases with no gene match: 12. The CDR3 has 15 amino acids. The germline V gene encodes CDR1 DFQATT and CDR2 SNEGSKA (reference sequence). The CDR3 sequence is CSALTGQGGRETQYF. The CDR3 DNA reads TGCAGTGCCCTCACGGGACAGGGAGGACGAGAGACCCAGTACTTC.

The CDR3 region is CASSLVRDYGGELFF. The DNA for the CDR3 is TGTGCCAGCAGCTTAGTACGTGATTACGGCGGGGAGCTGTTTTTT. The chain couples TRBV7-2 to TRBJ2-2; no definite D call. CDR1 and CDR2 (germline): SGHTA, FQGNSA. Trimming cost V 1 base and J 7 bases, with 13 bases left between them. CDR3 size: 15 residues.

This clonotype was observed at least ten times. The V gene is TRBV20-1, the J gene TRBJ2-2; 8 bases fit TRBD2. Germline assignment: CDR1 DFQATT and CDR2 SNEGSKA (reference sequence). The V and J ends lost 0 bases and 6 bases, in that order; junction bases with no gene match: 6. The CDR3 totals 15 residues. CDR3: CSARDRGREAGELFF. The CDR3 DNA is TGCAGTGCTAGAGATCGAGGGCGGGAGGCCGGGGAGCTGTTTTTT.

V is TRBV28 and J is TRBJ2-5; a possible D gene is TRBD2 (5 bases). The CDR3 is 13 amino acids. The V end lost 5 bases, the J end lost 0 bases, and 7 bases lay between the germline ends. The V gene's germline CDR1 is MDHEN and CDR2 SYDVKM. The CDR3 nucleotides read TGTGCCAGCAGTGCCGGGAACCAAGAGACCCAGTACTTC. This codes for CASSAGNQETQYF.

This clonotype was counted at least ten times. This chain joins TRBV3-1 and TRBJ2-1, with 10 bases aligning to TRBD2. J lost 3 bases, V lost 5 bases, and 13 bases had no gene match. This CDR3 has 18 residues. Germline loops: CDR1 LGHDT, CDR2 YNNKEL (reference sequence). CDR3 region: CASSSFWPSGGLYNEQFF. The CDR3 nucleotides are TGTGCCAGCAGCTCCTTCTGGCCTAGCGGGGGCCTCTACAATGAGCAGTTCTTC.

The table lists this clonotype with a few counts. The V and J genes are TRBV28 and TRBJ1-5; 9 nucleotides align to TRBD1. The CDR3 covers 14 residues. In germline, CDR1 is MDHEN, CDR2 SYDVKM. V shed 4 bases, J shed 7 bases, and the junction held 5 bases outside the gene matches. In DNA form, the CDR3 reads TGTGCCAGCAGTTCTGGGACAGGGAAACAGCCCCAGCATTTT. It specifies CASSSGTGKQPQHF.

This clonotype was observed at least ten times. The chain carries TRBV2 and TRBJ2-7, with D uncertain. The CDR3 totals 15 residues. The V end was cut by 6 bases, the J end by 0 bases, with 15 bases between. Germline CDR1 reads SNHLY; CDR2 reads FYNNEI. CDR3 region: CASSDDLRSSYEQYF. In DNA form, the CDR3 reads TGTGCCAGCAGCGACGACCTCAGGAGCTCCTACGAGCAGTACTTC. The variable domain in full, with the rest retrieved from reference TRBV2 and TRBJ2-7, is EPEVTQTPSHQVTQMGQEVILRCVPISNHLYFYWYRQILGQKVEFLVSFYNNEISEKSEIFDDQFSVERPDGSNFTLKIRSTKLEDSAMYFCASSDDLRSSYEQYFGPGTRLTVT.

This clonotype was seen many times. This chain uses TRBV7-8 with TRBJ2-3, with D tentatively TRBD1 or TRBD2 (5 bases each). Trimming pared 5 bases from V and 2 bases from J, leaving 14 bases between. This CDR3 region has 15 residues. Germline V gene sequence: CDR1 SGHVS, CDR2 FQNEAQ. The CDR3 DNA reads as TGTGCCAGCAGCCTACGTCGGGACCTCACAGATACGCAGTATTTT. Translating gives CASSLRRDLTDTQYF. The complete variable domain, with remaining parts taken from reference TRBV7-8 and TRBJ2-3, reads GAGVSQSPRYKVAKRGQDVALRCDPISGHVSLFWYQQALGQGPEFLTYFQNEAQLDKSGLPSDRFFAERPEGSVSTLKIQRTQQEDSAVYLCASSLRRDLTDTQYFGPGTRLTVL.

This clonotype was observed at least ten times. This chain connects TRBV7-9 to TRBJ2-1; 8 nucleotides match TRBD2. The CDR3 length is 14 residues. The V gene end was trimmed by 5 bases and the J gene end by 5 bases; junction bases not matched to a gene: 5. CDR1 SEHNR and CDR2 FQNEAQ come from the germline V gene (reference sequence). Written as DNA, the CDR3 is TGTGCCAGCAGCCCCGGGGGGGCTCACAATGAGCAGTTCTTC. It encodes CASSPGGAHNEQFF.

This clonotype was detected many times. The V call is TRBV7-9, the J call TRBJ2-5; 9 positions agree with TRBD1. The germline V gene has CDR1 SEHNR and CDR2 FQNEAQ (reference sequence). Trimming at V came to 5 bases and at J to 2 bases, leaving 6 bases not matched to a gene. The length of the CDR3 is 15 residues. The CDR3 DNA reads TGTGCCAGCAGCCCCTTGACAGGGGGGCAAGAGACCCAGTACTTC. Its translation: CASSPLTGGQETQYF.

This clonotype was counted at least ten times. As DNA, the CDR3 is TGTGCTAGTAACACTCTGAACACTGAAGCTTTCTTT. It encodes CASNTLNTEAFF. The chain uses TRBV12-5 and TRBJ1-1; D remains unclear. From germline, CDR1 is LGHNT and CDR2 FRNRAP. V was cut by 8 bases and J by 0 bases, with 7 bases left in between. This CDR3 region has 12 residues.

The chain has TRBV6-1 and TRBJ2-1; TRBD2 matches 16 bases. The CDR3 has 19 residues. CDR1 and CDR2 (germline): MNHNS, SASEGT. The V and J ends lost 1 base and 10 bases, in that order; junction bases with no gene match: 13. The CDR3 here is CASSEVSFGTSGRGGEQFF. In DNA, the CDR3 is TGTGCCAGCAGTGAAGTGTCATTTGGGACTAGCGGGAGGGGAGGCGAGCAGTTCTTC.

In this sample, this clonotype turned up many times. The genes are TRBV12-3 or TRBV12-4 and TRBJ1-1; weak D call: TRBD1 (5 bases). V shed 2 bases and J shed 4 bases, with 5 bases lying between them. There are 12 residues in the CDR3. The CDR3 coding sequence is TGTGCCAGCAGTTTACAGGGCACTGAAGCTTTCTTT. This sequence encodes CASSLQGTEAFF.

This clonotype came up many times. The chain is built from TRBV7-2 and TRBJ1-5; 8 nucleotides match TRBD1. The V gene end was trimmed by 4 bases and the J gene end by 8 bases; junction bases not matched to a gene: 19. Germline CDR1 and CDR2: SGHTA and FQGNSA. The CDR3 sequence is 18 residues long. The CDR3 sequence is CASSSRLLTGGGKEPQHF. CDR3 nucleotide sequence: TGTGCCAGCAGCTCCCGCCTTCTAACAGGGGGTGGCAAGGAGCCCCAGCATTTT.

The chain couples TRBV6-5 to TRBJ1-2; D might be TRBD1 (6 bases). Germline V lookup: CDR1 MNHEY, CDR2 SVGAGI. CDR3 length equals 14 residues. The V and J ends lost 6 bases and 3 bases respectively, with 14 bases between them. The CDR3 region is CASRLGQTHYGYTF. The DNA for the CDR3 is TGTGCCAGCAGACTGGGACAAACCCACTATGGCTACACCTTC.

This clonotype was seen a few times. The V gene is TRBV5-4, the J gene TRBJ2-5; weak D call: TRBD2 (5 bases). The CDR3 loop spans 12 amino acids. Germline CDR1 reads SGHNT; CDR2 reads YYREEE (reference sequence). The V gene lost 1 base and the J gene lost 5 bases, with 6 bases spanning the gap. The CDR3 here is CASSLTSETQYF. In DNA form, the CDR3 reads TGTGCCAGCAGCTTGACTAGTGAGACCCAGTACTTC.